This record concerns one TCR beta chain sequence. The data are from a study of immune characterization of retroperitoneal liposarcoma. CDR3 length: 14 residues. Germline lookup yields CDR1 MDHEN and CDR2 SYDVKM. Between the trimmed V and J ends, which lost 3 bases and 1 base, there was a span of 9 bases. TCRdb analysed the PCR reads with MiXCR anew, one entry per CDR3 protein. The data contain fewer than 25,000 distinct CDR3 sequences, more than 35% of them singletons. The sequenced material came from blood. The clonotype comes from a male donor with retroperitoneal liposarcoma. The chain links TRBV28 to TRBJ1-1, with TRBD1 as a possible D gene (5 bases). The CDR3 region is CASSLIGQNTEAFF. Here the CDR3 DNA reads TGTGCCAGCAGTTTGATAGGACAGAACACTGAAGCTTTCTTT.